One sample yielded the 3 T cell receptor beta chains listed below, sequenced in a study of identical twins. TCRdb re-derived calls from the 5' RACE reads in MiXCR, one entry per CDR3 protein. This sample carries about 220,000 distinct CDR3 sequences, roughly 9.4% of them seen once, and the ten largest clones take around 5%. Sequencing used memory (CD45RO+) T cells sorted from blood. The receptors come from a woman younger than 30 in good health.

CDR3 sequence reads: CSARPLHGSYNEQFF. CDR3 nucleotides: TGCAGTGCTAGACCCCTACATGGCTCCTACAATGAGCAGTTCTTC. The chain employs TRBV20-1 and TRBJ2-1, with D hard to call. The CDR3 loop spans 15 amino acids. CDR1 is DFQATT, CDR2 SNEGSKA, per germline (reference sequence). V was pared by 2 bases and J by 0 bases, with 11 bases between.

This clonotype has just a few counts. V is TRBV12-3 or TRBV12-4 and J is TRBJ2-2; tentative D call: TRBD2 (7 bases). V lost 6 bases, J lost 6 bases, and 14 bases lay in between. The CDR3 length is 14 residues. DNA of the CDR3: TGTGCCAGCAGCTGGGGGGCGGGAGCCGGGGAGCTGTTTTTT. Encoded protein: CASSWGAGAGELFF.

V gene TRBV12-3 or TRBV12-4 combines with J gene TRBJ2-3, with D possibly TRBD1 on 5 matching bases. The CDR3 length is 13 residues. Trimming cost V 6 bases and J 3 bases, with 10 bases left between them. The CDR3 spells CASSLDTTDTQYF. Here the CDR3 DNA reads TGTGCCAGCAGCCTGGACACAACAGATACGCAGTATTTT.